This entry lists 12 T cell receptor beta chains sequenced from one sample in a study of blood T cell repertoires in COVID-19. Generated by immunoSEQ multiplex PCR, the TCRdb table keeps only in-frame clones and is missing some. The sample has over 250,000 clones, 65% to 90% seen once. Sequenced input: peripheral blood. The receptors here all came from a human donor in a cohort sampled during active COVID-19.

The rearrangement uses TRBV27 and TRBJ2-7, with D tentatively TRBD1 (8 bases). V was trimmed by 6 bases and J by 1 base, leaving 16 bases between them. The length of the CDR3 is 15 residues. Germline CDR1 MNHEY, CDR2 SMNVEV (reference sequence). The CDR3, as DNA: TGTGCCAGCAGATCAGGGGGCGGGGGTTCCTACGAGCAGTACTTC. Amino acid sequence: CASRSGGGGSYEQYF.

The chain couples TRBV3-1 (or the pseudogene TRBV3-2) to TRBJ2-3, with 11 nucleotides matching TRBD2. The CDR3 sequence is 15 residues long. V lost 6 bases to trimming and J lost 4 bases; unmatched junction nucleotides: 6. Germline CDR1 and CDR2: LGHDT and YNNKEL (reference sequence). The CDR3 DNA is TGTGCCAGCAGAGATAGCGGGAGGGCCCCAGATACGCAGTATTTT. Its translation is CASRDSGRAPDTQYF.

The chain joins TRBV2 to TRBJ1-5, with 9 nucleotides matching TRBD1. V lost 7 bases to trimming and J lost 6 bases; unmatched junction nucleotides: 4. CDR1 SNHLY and CDR2 FYNNEI come from the germline V gene. The CDR3 extends over 13 amino acids. CDR3 DNA sequence: TGTGCCAGCATAAGGGGACAGGGTCAGCCCCAGCATTTT. Encoded protein: CASIRGQGQPQHF.

V is TRBV28 and J is TRBJ2-2; 7 positions agree with TRBD1. CDR3 length: 15 amino acids. With V trimmed by 4 bases and J by 1 base, 3 bases remained unmatched. Germline V gene lookup returns CDR1 MDHEN and CDR2 SYDVKM. The CDR3 bases are TGTGCCAGCAGTTCCGACAGGGTGAACACCGGGGAGCTGTTTTTT. This codes for CASSSDRVNTGELFF.

The chain has TRBV5-5 and TRBJ2-5, with TRBD2 matching over 8 bases. Germline CDR1 reads SGHKS; CDR2 reads YYEKEE (reference sequence). Unmatched junction bases numbered 5, after V lost 0 bases and J lost 4 bases. The CDR3 consists of 15 residues. The CDR3 protein is CASSLAGTRGETQYF. Here the CDR3 DNA reads TGTGCCAGCAGCTTGGCCGGGACTAGGGGAGAGACCCAGTACTTC.

The chain has TRBV10-3 and TRBJ1-1, with D perhaps matching TRBD1 (6 bases). V was clipped by 5 bases and J by 0 bases, with 16 bases between them. This CDR3 is built from 16 residues. CDR1 and CDR2 (germline): ENHRY, SYGVKD. CDR3 in amino acids: CAISNLGTNMNTEAFF. CDR3 nucleotides: TGTGCCATCAGTAATCTGGGGACAAACATGAACACTGAAGCTTTCTTT.

This chain links TRBV24-1 with TRBJ2-2; D unresolved. This CDR3 is built from 12 residues. Germline values: CDR1 KGHDR, CDR2 SFDVKD. V was trimmed by 6 bases and J by 5 bases, leaving 6 bases between them. This CDR3 is CATSLRTGELFF. The CDR3 region has the DNA TGTGCCACCAGTCTGAGGACCGGGGAGCTGTTTTTT.

This chain uses TRBV19 with TRBJ1-3; TRBD1 matches at 7 bases. Germline lookup yields CDR1 LNHDA and CDR2 SQIVND (reference sequence). The CDR3 has 16 amino acids. Trimming cost V 7 bases and J 3 bases; bases outside gene matches: 12. CDR3 loop: CASTATKGAGGNTIYF. In nucleotides, the CDR3 is TGTGCCAGTACCGCGACCAAGGGGGCCGGTGGAAACACCATATATTTT.

This clone was counted only a few times. This chain uses TRBV24-1 with TRBJ2-1; TRBD2 agrees at 7 bases. With 5 bases clipped from V and 3 bases from J, the junction kept 6 bases outside the gene matches. CDR3 length equals 15 residues. Germline V CDR1 and CDR2: KGHDR, SFDVKD. DNA for the CDR3: TGTGCCACCAGTGCATCTAGCGGAGGCTACAATGAGCAGTTCTTC. Translating gives CATSASSGGYNEQFF.

The rearrangement uses TRBV7-3 and TRBJ2-5; 7 positions match TRBD2. This CDR3 region has 13 residues. Trimming at V came to 5 bases and at J to 7 bases, leaving 7 bases not matched to a gene. From germline, CDR1 is SGHTA and CDR2 FQGTGA. The CDR3 loop is CASSKTSDGTQYF. The CDR3 nucleotides are TGTGCCAGCAGCAAAACTAGCGATGGGACCCAGTACTTC.

The genes are TRBV6-6 and TRBJ2-1, with 11 bases that match TRBD2. There are 14 residues in the CDR3. V dropped 5 bases and J dropped 11; count of bases not matched to a gene: 8. Germline CDR1 MNHNY, CDR2 SVGAGI (reference sequence). For the CDR3, the DNA is TGTGCCAGCAGTCTTAGCGGGAGGGCCAAGAAGCAGTTCTTC. Protein sequence: CASSLSGRAKKQFF.

This clone was seen once. The rearrangement joins TRBV9 to TRBJ1-6; D remains unclear. V gave up 3 bases and J gave up 7 bases, with 17 bases separating them. This CDR3 region has 16 residues. From germline, CDR1 is SGDLS and CDR2 YYNGEE. The CDR3 DNA reads TGTGCCAGCAGCGGAGACATATCGGCGGGGAATTCACCCCTCCACTTT. Translation gives CASSGDISAGNSPLHF.